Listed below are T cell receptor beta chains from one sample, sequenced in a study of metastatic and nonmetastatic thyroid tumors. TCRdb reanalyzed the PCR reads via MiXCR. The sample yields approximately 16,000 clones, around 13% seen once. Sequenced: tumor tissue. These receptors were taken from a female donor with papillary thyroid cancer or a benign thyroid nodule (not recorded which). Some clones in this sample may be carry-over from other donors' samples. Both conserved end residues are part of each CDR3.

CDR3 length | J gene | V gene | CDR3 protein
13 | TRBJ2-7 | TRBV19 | CASSISSGNEQYF
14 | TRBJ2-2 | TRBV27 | CASSSPRPTGELFF
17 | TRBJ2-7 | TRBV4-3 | CASSQDWGQRLSYEQYF
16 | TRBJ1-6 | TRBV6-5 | CASSYSTRSYNSPLHF
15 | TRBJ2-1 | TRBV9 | CASSELAASYNEQFF
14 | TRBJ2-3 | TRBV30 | CAWSVWGNTDTQYF
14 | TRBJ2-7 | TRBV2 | CARRFRGVPYEQYF
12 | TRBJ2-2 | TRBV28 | CASSSEGRELFF
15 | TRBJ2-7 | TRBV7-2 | CASSSPGTTSYEQYF
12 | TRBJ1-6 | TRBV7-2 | CASSYGRPPLHF
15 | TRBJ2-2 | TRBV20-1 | CSARLGGPGTGELFF
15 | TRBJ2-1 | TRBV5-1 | CASSFSGATYNEQFF
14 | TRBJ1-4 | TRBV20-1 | CSARESSTNEKLFF
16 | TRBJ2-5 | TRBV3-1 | CASSQPTSGGQETQYF
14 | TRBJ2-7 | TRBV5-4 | CASSLQLAGDEQYF
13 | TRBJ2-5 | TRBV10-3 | CAIKTSAEETQYF
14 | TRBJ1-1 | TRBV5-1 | CASSLGDRNTEAFF
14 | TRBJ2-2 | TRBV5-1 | CACSRGDRTGELFF